This is a list of T cell receptor beta chains from one sample in a study of blood T cells in healthy people across ages. Via MiXCR, TCRdb re-called the 5' RACE reads, giving one row per CDR3 protein. The sample lists fewer than 1 million distinct CDR3 sequences, approximately 44% occurring once. The sequencing input was blood. The receptors here all came from a man in his 60s in good health. Each CDR3 is given with its conserved first and last residue. The order of the fields is J gene, clone size, V gene, D gene, CDR3 DNA, CDR3 protein. A D gene is named only where the DNA matches it firmly. Only part of the rows carry a size: once, few, many, or a class if the clone is expanded.

J: TRBJ2-3
size: few
V: TRBV7-8
D: TRBD2
DNA: TGTGCCAGCAGCGCCATAACAGCGGGACTAGGAATAGATACGCAGTATTTT
CDR3: CASSAITAGLGIDTQYF

J: TRBJ2-3
size: NA
V: TRBV5-1
D: TRBD2
DNA: TGCGCCAGCAGCCCACCTAGCGGGGGGTCTTTGTATTTT
CDR3: CASSPPSGGSLYF

J: TRBJ2-2
size: NA
V: TRBV2
D: NA
DNA: TGTGCCAGCAGTGGCCACCGGGGGACGAACACCGGGGAGCTGTTTTTT
CDR3: CASSGHRGTNTGELFF

J: TRBJ2-1
size: NA
V: TRBV6-2/TRBV6-3
D: NA
DNA: TGTGCCACCTCCACTAGCCTGAATGAGCAGTTCTTC
CDR3: CATSTSLNEQFF

J: TRBJ2-1
size: NA
V: TRBV4-3
D: TRBD2
DNA: TGCGCCAGCAGCCCCAGGACTAGCGGGGGGGCCAAGTACAATGAGCAGTTCTTC
CDR3: CASSPRTSGGAKYNEQFF

J: TRBJ2-1
size: NA
V: TRBV4-3
D: NA
DNA: TGCGCCAGCAGCCAAGATAATAGTTACAATGAGCAGTTCTTC
CDR3: CASSQDNSYNEQFF

J: TRBJ2-3
size: many
V: TRBV12-3/TRBV12-4
D: TRBD1
DNA: TGTGCCAGCAGTTTGGGTAGAGGACAGGGCTTTTCAGATACGCAGTATTTT
CDR3: CASSLGRGQGFSDTQYF

J: TRBJ2-2
size: once
V: TRBV20-1
D: NA
DNA: TGCAGTGCTAGAGATAGGAGGTTCACCGGGGAGCTGTTTTTT
CDR3: CSARDRRFTGELFF

J: TRBJ1-2
size: NA
V: TRBV24-1
D: NA
DNA: TGTGCCACCAGTGATTTGATCGGGGACTATGGCTACACCTTC
CDR3: CATSDLIGDYGYTF

J: TRBJ2-2
size: NA
V: TRBV27
D: TRBD1
DNA: TGTGCCAGCAGTTGGACAGGGATGAACACCGGGGAGCTGTTTTTT
CDR3: CASSWTGMNTGELFF

J: TRBJ1-1
size: NA
V: TRBV6-6
D: TRBD1
DNA: TGTGCCAGCAGTTACTATCTGGGACAGCCAAACACTGAAGCTTTCTTT
CDR3: CASSYYLGQPNTEAFF

J: TRBJ2-7
size: NA
V: TRBV20-1
D: TRBD2
DNA: TGCAGTGCCGAACTAGCGTACGAGCAGTACTTC
CDR3: CSAELAYEQYF

J: TRBJ2-2
size: NA
V: TRBV20-1
D: TRBD1
DNA: TGCAGTGCAATCGGACAGGGTGCGGCCGGGGTGCTGTTTTTT
CDR3: CSAIGQGAAGVLFF

J: TRBJ2-5
size: NA
V: TRBV3-1
D: TRBD1
DNA: TGTGCCAGCAGCCAAGATCGGACAGGGGGTCGTCGGGAGACCCAGTACTTC
CDR3: CASSQDRTGGRRETQYF

J: TRBJ1-1
size: NA
V: TRBV3-1
D: NA
DNA: TGTGCCAGCAGCAAAGGGGCAGGGAACACTGAAGCTTTCTTT
CDR3: CASSKGAGNTEAFF

J: TRBJ1-6
size: NA
V: TRBV12-3/TRBV12-4
D: NA
DNA: TGTGCCAGCAGTGACACAAGGGACACCTATAATTCACCCCTCCACTTT
CDR3: CASSDTRDTYNSPLHF

J: TRBJ2-5
size: NA
V: TRBV7-2
D: TRBD2
DNA: TGTGCCAGAAGCTTAGCGGGGGCTGGGGAGACCCAGTACTTC
CDR3: CARSLAGAGETQYF

J: TRBJ2-5
size: NA
V: TRBV9
D: TRBD1
DNA: TGTGCCAGCACCGCCGGACAGGGGGCGCGTGGGACCCAGTACTTC
CDR3: CASTAGQGARGTQYF

J: TRBJ1-5
size: NA
V: TRBV10-3
D: TRBD1
DNA: TGTGCCATCGGGGACAGTCTTAGCAATCAGCCCCAGCATTTT
CDR3: CAIGDSLSNQPQHF

J: TRBJ2-5
size: few
V: TRBV20-1
D: NA
DNA: TGCAGTGCTCCTTCCGGGACCGGCTCACAAGAGACCCAGTACTTC
CDR3: CSAPSGTGSQETQYF

J: TRBJ1-4
size: few
V: TRBV4-1
D: NA
DNA: TGCGCCAGCAGCCCCTCGCAGGGAGCCCCCGAGGGCGAAAAACTGTTTTTT
CDR3: CASSPSQGAPEGEKLFF

J: TRBJ2-3
size: NA
V: TRBV20-1
D: NA
DNA: TGCAGTGCTAGTCGAACGGGCGGGCCCAGCACAGATACGCAGTATTTT
CDR3: CSASRTGGPSTDTQYF

J: TRBJ2-1
size: NA
V: TRBV20-1
D: NA
DNA: TGCAGTGCTCCTGACAATTACAATGAGCAGTTCTTC
CDR3: CSAPDNYNEQFF

J: TRBJ1-2
size: NA
V: TRBV20-1
D: NA
DNA: TGCAGTGCTTATACTGGAGGAGTCCTTTATGGCTACACCTTC
CDR3: CSAYTGGVLYGYTF

J: TRBJ2-2
size: few
V: TRBV12-3/TRBV12-4
D: NA
DNA: TGTGCCAGCAGTACCGGGACAACCGGGGAGCTGTTTTTT
CDR3: CASSTGTTGELFF

J: TRBJ1-5
size: few
V: TRBV6-5
D: NA
DNA: TGTGCCAGCAGTTACTCGAGCGGGAGTCAGCCCCAGCATTTT
CDR3: CASSYSSGSQPQHF

J: TRBJ2-3
size: few
V: TRBV5-1
D: TRBD2
DNA: TGCGCCAGCAGCTTGGGGCTCAGCGGGGCTAGCACAGATACGCAGTATTTT
CDR3: CASSLGLSGASTDTQYF

J: TRBJ1-2
size: NA
V: TRBV3-1
D: NA
DNA: TGTGCCAGCAGCCAGGAACTACAGGGTTTTTTTGGCTATACCTTC
CDR3: CASSQELQGFFGYTF

J: TRBJ2-2
size: NA
V: TRBV27
D: TRBD2
DNA: TGTGCCAGCAGTTCCCTCGGGACTAGCGTGTCGAACACCGGGGAGCTGTTTTTT
CDR3: CASSSLGTSVSNTGELFF